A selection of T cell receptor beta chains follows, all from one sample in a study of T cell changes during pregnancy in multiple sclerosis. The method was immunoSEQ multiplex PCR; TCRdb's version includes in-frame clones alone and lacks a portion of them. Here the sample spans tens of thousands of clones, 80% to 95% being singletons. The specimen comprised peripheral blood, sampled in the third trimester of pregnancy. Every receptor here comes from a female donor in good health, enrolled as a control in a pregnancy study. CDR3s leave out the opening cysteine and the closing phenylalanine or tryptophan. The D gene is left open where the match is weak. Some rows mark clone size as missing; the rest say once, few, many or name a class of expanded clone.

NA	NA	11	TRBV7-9	ASSLETVYGYT
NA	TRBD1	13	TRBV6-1	ASSEGAGGEDEQF
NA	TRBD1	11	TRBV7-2	ASSFDRAYGYT
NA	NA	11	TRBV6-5	ASSRQQNQPQH
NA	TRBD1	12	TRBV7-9	ASSSTGGRETQY
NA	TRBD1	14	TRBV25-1	ASSGLGQGAVDGYT
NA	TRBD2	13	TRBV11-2	ASSKAGASTYEQY
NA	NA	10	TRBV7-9	ASSKGESEQF
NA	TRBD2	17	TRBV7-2	ASSSPGGLAGGSSYEQY
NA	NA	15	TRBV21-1	ASSKVGLAPHTDTQY
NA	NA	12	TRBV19	ASSKRGADTEAF
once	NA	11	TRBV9	ASSVGQDTEAF
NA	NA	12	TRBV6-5	ASSPTGLGETQY
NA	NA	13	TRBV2	ASSDGDTWNYGYT
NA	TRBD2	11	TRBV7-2	ASSRTSGETQY
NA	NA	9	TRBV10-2	ASTHGGEQY
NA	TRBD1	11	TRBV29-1	SVEGGQGYEQY
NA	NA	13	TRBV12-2	ASRPLAGPAYEQY
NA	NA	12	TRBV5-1	ASSLSSGGGEQY
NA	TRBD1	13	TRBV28	ASSYPGQGIDEQY
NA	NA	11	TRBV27	ASSLNLYNEQF
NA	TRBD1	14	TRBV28	ASTPKRDRGAYEQY
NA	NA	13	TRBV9	ASSVVAGSYNEQF
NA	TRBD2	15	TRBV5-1	ASSLGLAGGSTDTQY
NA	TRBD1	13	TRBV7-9	ASSIRDRGPYEQY
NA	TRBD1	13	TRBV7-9	ASTRDREVLGEQF
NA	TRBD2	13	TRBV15	ATSSGTRSSYEQY
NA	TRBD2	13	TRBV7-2	ASSFTSGSRNIQY
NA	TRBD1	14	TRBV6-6	ASSHQDRGLSYEQY
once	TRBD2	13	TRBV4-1	ASSPRDYSTGELF
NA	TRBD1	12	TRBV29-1	SVERGTGKNIQY
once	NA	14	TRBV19	ASSIWGGLGLNEQF
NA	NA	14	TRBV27	ASSLSWGQGNTEAF
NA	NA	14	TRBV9	ASSVGSGQKQETQY
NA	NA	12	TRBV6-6	ASSWAGNSYEQY
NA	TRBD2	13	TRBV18	ASSPSGGALYEQY
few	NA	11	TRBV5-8	ASSLAGNYGYT
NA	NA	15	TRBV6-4	ASSGSVDSAHTGELF
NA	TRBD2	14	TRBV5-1	ASSLVSGSVTGELF
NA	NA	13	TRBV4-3	ASSPSGGTNYGYT
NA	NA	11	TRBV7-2	ASSWGLFTEAF
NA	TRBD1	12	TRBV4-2	ASSQGTGYTEAF
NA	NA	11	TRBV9	ASSPDRNYGYT